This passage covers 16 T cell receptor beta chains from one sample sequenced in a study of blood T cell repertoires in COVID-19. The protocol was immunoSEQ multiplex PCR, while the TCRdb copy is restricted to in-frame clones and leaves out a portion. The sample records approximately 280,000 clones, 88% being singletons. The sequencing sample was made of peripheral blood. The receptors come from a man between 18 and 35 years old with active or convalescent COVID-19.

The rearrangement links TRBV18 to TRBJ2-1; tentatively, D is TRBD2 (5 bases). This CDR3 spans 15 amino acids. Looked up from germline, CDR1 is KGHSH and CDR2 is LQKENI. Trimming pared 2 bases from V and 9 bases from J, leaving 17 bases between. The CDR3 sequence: CASSPEASLRAEQFF. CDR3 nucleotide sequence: TGTGCCAGCTCACCAGAGGCTAGCTTACGGGCTGAGCAGTTCTTC.

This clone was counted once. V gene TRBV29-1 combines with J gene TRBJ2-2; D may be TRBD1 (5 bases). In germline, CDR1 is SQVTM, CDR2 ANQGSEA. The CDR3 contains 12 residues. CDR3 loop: CSAKGITGELFF. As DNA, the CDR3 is TGCAGTGCTAAGGGGATCACCGGGGAGCTGTTTTTT.

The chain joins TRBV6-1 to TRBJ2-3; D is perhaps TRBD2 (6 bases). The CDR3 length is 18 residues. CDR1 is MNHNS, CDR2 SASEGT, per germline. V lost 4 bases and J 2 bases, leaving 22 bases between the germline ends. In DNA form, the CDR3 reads TGTGCCAGCAGTGGTCGGGGGATGCGGGCCACCTCCACAGATACGCAGTATTTT. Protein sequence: CASSGRGMRATSTDTQYF.

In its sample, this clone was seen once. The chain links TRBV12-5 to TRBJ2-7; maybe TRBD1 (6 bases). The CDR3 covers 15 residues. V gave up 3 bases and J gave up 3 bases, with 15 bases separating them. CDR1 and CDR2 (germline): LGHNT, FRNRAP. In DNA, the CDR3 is TGTGCTAGTGGTTTCGCAGGGGCCGTGGTCTACGAGCAGTACTTC. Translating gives CASGFAGAVVYEQYF.

This chain's CDR3 is CASSVEGAGELFF. The CDR3 nucleotides are TGTGCCAGCAGCGTAGAAGGGGCCGGGGAGCTGTTTTTT. This chain uses TRBV9 with TRBJ2-2; the D gene is possibly TRBD1 (5 bases). V lost 0 bases, J lost 6 bases, and 6 bases lay in between. The CDR3 runs to 13 residues. From germline, CDR1 is SGDLS and CDR2 YYNGEE.

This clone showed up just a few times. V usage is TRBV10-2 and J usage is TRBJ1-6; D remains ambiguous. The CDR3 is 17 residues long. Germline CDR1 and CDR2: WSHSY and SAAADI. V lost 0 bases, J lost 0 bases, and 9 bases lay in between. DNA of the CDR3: TGCGCCAGCAGTGAGTCGTTTATGAGCTCCTATAATTCACCCCTCCACTTT. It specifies CASSESFMSSYNSPLHF.

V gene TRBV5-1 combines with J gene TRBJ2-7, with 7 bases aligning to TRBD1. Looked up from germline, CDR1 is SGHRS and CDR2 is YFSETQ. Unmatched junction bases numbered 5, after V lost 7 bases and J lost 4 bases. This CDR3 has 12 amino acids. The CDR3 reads CASSGQVYEQYF. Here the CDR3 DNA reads TGCGCCAGCTCCGGACAGGTGTACGAGCAGTACTTC.

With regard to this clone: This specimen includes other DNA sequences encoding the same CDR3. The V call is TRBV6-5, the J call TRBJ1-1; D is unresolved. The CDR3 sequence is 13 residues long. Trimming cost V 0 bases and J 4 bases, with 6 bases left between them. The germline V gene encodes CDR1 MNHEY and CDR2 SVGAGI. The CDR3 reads CASSYSPGTEAFF. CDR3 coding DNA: TGTGCCAGCAGTTACTCGCCGGGCACTGAAGCTTTCTTT.

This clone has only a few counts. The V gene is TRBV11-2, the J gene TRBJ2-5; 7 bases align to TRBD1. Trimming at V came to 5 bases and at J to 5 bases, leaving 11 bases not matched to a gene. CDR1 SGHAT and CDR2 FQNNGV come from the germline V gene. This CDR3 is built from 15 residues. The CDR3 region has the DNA TGTGCCAGCAGCCCCGCTTTGGGACAGCGGGAGACCCAGTACTTC. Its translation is CASSPALGQRETQYF.

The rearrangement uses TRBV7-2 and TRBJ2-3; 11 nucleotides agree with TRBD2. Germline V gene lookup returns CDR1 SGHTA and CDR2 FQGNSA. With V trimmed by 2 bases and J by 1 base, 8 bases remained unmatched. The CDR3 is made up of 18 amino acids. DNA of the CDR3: TGTGCCAGCAGCTTATTTTCTAGCGGGGGGTGGGGCACAGATACGCAGTATTTT. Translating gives CASSLFSSGGWGTDTQYF.

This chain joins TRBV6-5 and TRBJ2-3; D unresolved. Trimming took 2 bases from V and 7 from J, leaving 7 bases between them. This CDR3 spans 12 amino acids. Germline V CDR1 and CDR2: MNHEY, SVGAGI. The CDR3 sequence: CASSYDTNTQYF. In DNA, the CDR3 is TGTGCCAGCAGTTACGATACTAATACGCAGTATTTT.

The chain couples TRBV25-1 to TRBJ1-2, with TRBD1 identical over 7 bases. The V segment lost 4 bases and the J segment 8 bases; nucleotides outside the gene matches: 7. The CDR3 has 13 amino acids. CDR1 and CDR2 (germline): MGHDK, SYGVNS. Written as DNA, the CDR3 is TGTGCCAGCAGTGTTCCAGGGGGATGGGGCTACACCTTC. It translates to CASSVPGGWGYTF.

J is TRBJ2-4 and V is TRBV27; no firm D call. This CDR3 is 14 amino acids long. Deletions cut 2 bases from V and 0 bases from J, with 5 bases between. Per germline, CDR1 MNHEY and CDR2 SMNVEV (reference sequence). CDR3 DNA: TGTGCCAGCAGTTTAGAGCTAGCCAAAAACATTCAGTACTTC. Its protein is CASSLELAKNIQYF.

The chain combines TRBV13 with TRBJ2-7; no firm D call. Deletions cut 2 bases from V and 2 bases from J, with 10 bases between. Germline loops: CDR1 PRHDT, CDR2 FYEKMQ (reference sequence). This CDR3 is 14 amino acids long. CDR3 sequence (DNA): TGTGCCAGCAGCTTAAGTGCAGTCCCCTACGAGCAGTACTTC. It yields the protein CASSLSAVPYEQYF.

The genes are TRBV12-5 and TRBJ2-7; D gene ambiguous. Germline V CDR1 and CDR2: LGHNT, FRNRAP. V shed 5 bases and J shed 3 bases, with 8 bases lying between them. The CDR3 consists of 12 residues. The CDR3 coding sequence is TGTGCTAGTGGTAACTTTCTCTACGAGCAGTACTTC. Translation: CASGNFLYEQYF.

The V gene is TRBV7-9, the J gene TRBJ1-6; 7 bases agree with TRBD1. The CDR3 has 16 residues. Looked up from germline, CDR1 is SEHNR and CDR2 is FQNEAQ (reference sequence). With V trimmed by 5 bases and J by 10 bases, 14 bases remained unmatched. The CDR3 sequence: CASSREGAGRLSPLHF. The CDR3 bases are TGTGCCAGCAGCCGTGAGGGGGCAGGGAGATTGTCACCCCTCCACTTT.